The next 31 T cell receptor beta chains were all read from a single sample in a study of control samples from healthy donors and cancer patients. The method was immunoSEQ multiplex PCR; TCRdb's version includes in-frame clones alone and lacks a portion of them. In the table there are about 160,000 clones, nearly 96% of which are singletons. The specimen sequenced was blood. The receptors shown here come from a woman in her twenties or thirties in good health.

The V and J genes are TRBV6-5 and TRBJ2-7, with 11 bases identical to TRBD2. The CDR3 extends over 14 amino acids. Per the germline V gene, CDR1 is MNHEY and CDR2 is SVGAGI. The V gene end was trimmed by 6 bases and the J gene end by 2 bases; junction bases not matched to a gene: 3. The CDR3 coding sequence is TGTGCCAGCAGCTTAGCGGGAGGGACCTACGAGCAGTACTTC. Translating it yields CASSLAGGTYEQYF.

This chain links TRBV2 with TRBJ2-1; 7 positions match TRBD2. V lost 8 bases to trimming and J lost 4 bases; unmatched junction nucleotides: 11. The CDR3 totals 15 residues. Looked up from germline, CDR1 is SNHLY and CDR2 is FYNNEI. The CDR3 nucleotides read TGTGCCAGCTCAAGGATGGCGGGGGATTACAATGAGCAGTTCTTC. It specifies CASSRMAGDYNEQFF.

The CDR3 DNA is TGTGCCAGCAGCGCCGGTCAGTCCTACAATGAGCAGTTCTTC. Translating it yields CASSAGQSYNEQFF. This chain links TRBV9 with TRBJ2-1; D is unclear. In germline, CDR1 is SGDLS, CDR2 YYNGEE. The CDR3 length is 14 residues. V shed 3 bases and J shed 1 base, with 8 bases lying between them.

This clone showed up just once. Within the sample, other DNA sequences also encode this same CDR3. This chain uses TRBV30 with TRBJ1-5, with 9 bases matching TRBD1. Germline V gene sequence: CDR1 GTSNPN, CDR2 SVGIG (reference sequence). V trimming: 0 bases; J trimming: 3 bases; junction bases outside the gene matches: 3. This CDR3 spans 15 amino acids. CDR3 in amino acids: CAWSVRTGVNQPQHF. As DNA, the CDR3 is TGTGCCTGGAGTGTACGGACAGGGGTCAATCAGCCCCAGCATTTT.

The table lists this clone with a count of one. The gene calls are TRBV28 and TRBJ2-3, with 12 bases fitting TRBD1. CDR1 is MDHEN and CDR2 is SYDVKM in the germline V gene. The CDR3 is made up of 20 amino acids. V trimming: 4 bases; J trimming: 0 bases; junction bases outside the gene matches: 14. As DNA, the CDR3 is TGTGCCAGCAGTTCTTATCTTGGGGGACAGGGGGCGCTGAGCACAGATACGCAGTATTTT. It yields the protein CASSSYLGGQGALSTDTQYF.

This rearrangement joins TRBV28 to TRBJ1-2, with a weak D call TRBD1 (5 bases). The CDR3 runs to 13 residues. Trimming took off 4 bases at V and 3 bases at J, with 9 bases between the two ends. Germline lookup yields CDR1 MDHEN and CDR2 SYDVKM. For the CDR3, the DNA is TGTGCCAGCAGTTCCGGGACTCACTATGGCTACACCTTC. It is translated as CASSSGTHYGYTF.

V is TRBV6-6 and J is TRBJ1-2; 12 nucleotides agree with TRBD1. V shed 8 bases and J 4 bases; nucleotides not matched to a gene: 8. Germline lookup yields CDR1 MNHNY and CDR2 SVGAGI (reference sequence). The CDR3 is 15 residues long. CDR3 amino acids: CASSLGTGGSYGYTF. The CDR3 bases are TGTGCCAGCTCGCTCGGGACAGGGGGCAGCTATGGCTACACCTTC.

The CDR3 protein is CASSFLGYEQYF. The CDR3 DNA sequence: TGTGCCAGCAGCTTCTTGGGGTACGAGCAGTACTTC. The chain joins TRBV5-4 to TRBJ2-7; D is unclear. This CDR3 has 12 amino acids. Germline values: CDR1 SGHNT, CDR2 YYREEE (reference sequence). With 2 bases removed from V and 4 bases from J, the gap between germline ends came to 7 bases. The variable domain in full, completed from reference TRBV5-4 and TRBJ2-7, reads ETGVTQSPTHLIKTRGQQVTLRCSSQSGHNTVSWYQQALGQGPQFIFQYYREEENGRGNFPPRFSGLQFPNYSSELNVNALELDDSALYLCASSFLGYEQYFGPGTRLTVT.

The chain is built from TRBV4-1 and TRBJ2-7; 12 positions agree with TRBD2. V was clipped by 3 bases and J by 6 bases; unmatched bases: 21. CDR3 length: 20 residues. CDR1 MGHRA and CDR2 YSYEKL come from the germline V gene. CDR3 nucleotide sequence: TGCGCCAGCAGCCAGCAATGGAGGGCTAGCGGGAGGGCCTTCCAATCCGAGCAGTACTTC. Protein product: CASSQQWRASGRAFQSEQYF.

The genes are TRBV19 and TRBJ2-7; tentatively, D is TRBD1 (6 bases). The germline gives CDR1 LNHDA, CDR2 SQIVND (reference sequence). Deletions cut 6 bases from V and 2 bases from J, with 14 bases between. CDR3 length: 14 amino acids. Here the CDR3 DNA reads TGTGCCAGTAGAAGACGACAGGAGGCCTACGAGCAGTACTTC. Protein: CASRRRQEAYEQYF.

The CDR3 sequence: CASSLALPGELFF. CDR3 DNA sequence: TGTGCCAGCAGCTTAGCCTTGCCGGGGGAGCTGTTTTTT. This rearrangement joins TRBV11-3 to TRBJ2-2; the D is unclear. This CDR3 is built from 13 residues. Trimming cost V 1 base and J 8 bases, with 8 bases left between them. Looked up from germline, CDR1 is SGHNT and CDR2 is YENEEA. The complete variable domain, with remaining parts taken from reference TRBV11-3 and TRBJ2-2, reads EAGVVQSPRYKIIEKKQPVAFWCNPISGHNTLYWYLQNLGQGPELLIRYENEEAVDDSQLPKDRFSAERLKGVDSTLKIQPAELGDSAVYLCASSLALPGELFFGEGSRLTVL.

The chain carries TRBV6-5 and TRBJ1-1; D possibly corresponds to TRBD1 (5 bases). This CDR3 comprises 14 residues. V was shortened by 5 bases and J by 1 base, with 11 bases between the two germline ends. CDR1 MNHEY and CDR2 SVGAGI come from the germline V gene. The CDR3 DNA reads as TGTGCCAGCAGTCCGGGACCGAGGAACACTGAAGCTTTCTTT. This codes for CASSPGPRNTEAFF.

This chain uses TRBV5-1 with TRBJ1-1; TRBD1 aligns across 9 bases. In germline, CDR1 is SGHRS, CDR2 YFSETQ. The ends lost 3 bases at V and 3 bases at J; junction bases unmatched: 6. The CDR3 runs to 15 residues. CDR3 in amino acids: CASSWGTGSDTEAFF. In nucleotides, the CDR3 is TGCGCCAGCAGCTGGGGGACAGGGTCGGACACTGAAGCTTTCTTT.

The chain combines TRBV4-1 with TRBJ1-2; D gene uncertain. Looked up from germline, CDR1 is MGHRA and CDR2 is YSYEKL. Trimming shortened V by 1 base and J by 0 bases, and 12 bases separated the two germline ends. The CDR3 has 16 amino acids. CDR3 in DNA: TGCGCCAGCAGCCAAGCCTCGGACCGCGCTAACTATGGCTACACCTTC. Its protein is CASSQASDRANYGYTF.

The CDR3, as DNA: TGTGCCAGCAGCCCGGGACCCAACTCTGGAAACACCATATATTTT. It yields the protein CASSPGPNSGNTIYF. The chain couples TRBV7-3 to TRBJ1-3; tentative D call: TRBD1 (5 bases). Trimming shortened V by 5 bases and J by 0 bases, and 11 bases separated the two germline ends. Germline assignment: CDR1 SGHTA and CDR2 FQGTGA. The CDR3 has 15 residues.

V gene TRBV7-4 combines with J gene TRBJ1-5; a weak D match, TRBD1 (5 bases). The CDR3 contains 15 residues. V was shortened by 5 bases and J by 7 bases, with 18 bases between the two germline ends. Germline lookup yields CDR1 SGHVT and CDR2 SQSDAQ. The CDR3 region is CASSAGGGQFQPQHF. Written as DNA, the CDR3 is TGTGCCAGCAGCGCGGGGGGTGGGCAGTTCCAGCCCCAGCATTTT. The full variable domain, in which reference TRBV7-4 and TRBJ1-5 provide the parts outside the CDR3, is GAGVSQSPRYKVAKRGRDVALRCDSISGHVTLYWYRQTLGQGSEVLTYSQSDAQRDKSGRPSGRFSAERPERSVSTLKIQRTEQGDSAVYLCASSAGGGQFQPQHFGDGTRLSIL.

The V and J genes are TRBV28 and TRBJ1-2; 7 positions match TRBD1. J was trimmed by 2 bases and V by 2 bases; bases with no gene match: 17. The CDR3 spans 19 residues. Germline V gene sequence: CDR1 MDHEN, CDR2 SYDVKM. The CDR3: CASSLVSLSRGLTNYGYTF. The DNA of the CDR3 is TGTGCCAGCAGTTTAGTCAGTCTATCTAGGGGGCTAACGAACTATGGCTACACCTTC.

This chain connects TRBV6-6 to TRBJ1-4; 8 nucleotides line up with TRBD1. This CDR3 has 15 residues. The V gene's germline CDR1 is MNHNY and CDR2 SVGAGI (reference sequence). With 6 bases clipped from V and 14 bases from J, the junction kept 17 bases outside the gene matches. CDR3 sequence (DNA): TGTGCCAGCAGCCATTGGGACAGGCTTATTTTTGGGCTGTTTTTT. Protein sequence: CASSHWDRLIFGLFF.

This rearrangement joins TRBV10-2 to TRBJ1-1; 7 bases match TRBD1. Germline V CDR1 and CDR2: WSHSY, SAAADI. The V and J ends lost 2 bases and 0 bases, in that order; junction bases with no gene match: 3. The CDR3 spans 15 residues. CDR3 DNA sequence: TGCGCCAGCAGTGAGAGGGGGCGGGTGAACACTGAAGCTTTCTTT. This translates into CASSERGRVNTEAFF.

This rearrangement joins TRBV19 to TRBJ1-5; TRBD1 matches at 8 bases. The CDR3 contains 13 residues. V lost 5 bases, J lost 6 bases, and 3 bases stayed unmatched. Looked up from germline, CDR1 is LNHDA and CDR2 is SQIVND (reference sequence). As DNA, the CDR3 is TGTGCCAGTAGTCCGGACAGGGTTCAGCCCCAGCATTTT. This gives the protein CASSPDRVQPQHF.

V and J are TRBV6-6 and TRBJ2-7, with D uncertain. The CDR3 is made up of 14 amino acids. Trimming shortened V by 2 bases and J by 5 bases, and 13 bases separated the two germline ends. The germline CDR1 and CDR2 sequences are MNHNY and SVGAGI (reference sequence). CDR3 amino acids: CASSYGITLHEQYF. As DNA, the CDR3 is TGTGCCAGCAGTTACGGGATTACTCTTCACGAGCAGTACTTC.

The V and J genes are TRBV9 and TRBJ2-5, with D possibly matching TRBD2 (5 bases). CDR3 size: 15 residues. Looked up from germline, CDR1 is SGDLS and CDR2 is YYNGEE. V was trimmed by 8 bases and J by 7 bases, leaving 24 bases between them. CDR3 nucleotides: TGTGCCAGTTCCCGGACGGCGGGTTCTACGGGGACCCAGTACTTC. Protein: CASSRTAGSTGTQYF.

CDR3 sequence: CASSLEGTGGTSGMDTQYF. The CDR3 nucleotides read TGTGCCAGCAGCTTAGAGGGGACAGGAGGGACTAGCGGGATGGATACGCAGTATTTT. This chain joins TRBV11-3 and TRBJ2-3; 13 nucleotides align to TRBD2. The CDR3 contains 19 residues. Germline-derived CDR1 and CDR2 are SGHNT and YENEEA. The V gene end was trimmed by 0 bases and the J gene end by 6 bases; junction bases not matched to a gene: 12.

V is TRBV28 and J is TRBJ1-5; 7 nucleotides agree with TRBD1. The germline V gene has CDR1 MDHEN and CDR2 SYDVKM. Trimming at V came to 7 bases and at J to 0 bases, leaving 3 bases not matched to a gene. This CDR3 comprises 14 residues. CDR3 DNA: TGTGCCAGCAAAAGGGACAGTAGCAATCAGCCCCAGCATTTT. Translating gives CASKRDSSNQPQHF.

CDR3: CASSLGGTEGYEQYF. In DNA, the CDR3 is TGCGCCAGCAGCTTGGGAGGGACTGAAGGCTACGAGCAGTACTTC. The chain uses TRBV5-1 and TRBJ2-7; D might be TRBD2 (6 bases). There are 15 residues in the CDR3. V lost 0 bases, J lost 3 bases, and 13 bases lay in between. Germline V gene sequence: CDR1 SGHRS, CDR2 YFSETQ.

This sequence joins TRBV6-6 and TRBJ2-5; TRBD2 is a possible D gene (6 bases). Trimming took 9 bases from V and 3 from J, leaving 8 bases between them. The CDR3 contains 11 residues. From germline, CDR1 is MNHNY and CDR2 SVGAGI (reference sequence). The CDR3 nucleotides read TGTGCCAGTAGCGGTAAAGAGACCCAGTACTTC. Protein product: CASSGKETQYF.

The rearrangement joins TRBV11-2 to TRBJ2-2, with TRBD2 identical over 7 bases. This CDR3 spans 18 amino acids. Germline trimming cut 6 bases from V and 9 bases from J; bases unmatched to any gene: 22. Germline V gene sequence: CDR1 SGHAT, CDR2 FQNNGV. DNA of the CDR3: TGTGCCAGCAGGACCGCGTGGGACCCTAGGACGGGAGGCAGGGAGCTGTTTTTT. The encoded protein is CASRTAWDPRTGGRELFF. Based on the CDR3 plus reference TRBV11-2 and TRBJ2-2, the full variable domain is EAGVAQSPRYKIIEKRQSVAFWCNPISGHATLYWYQQILGQGPKLLIQFQNNGVVDDSQLPKDRFSAERLKGVDSTLKIQPAKLEDSAVYLCASRTAWDPRTGGRELFFGEGSRLTVL.

V is TRBV3-1 (or the pseudogene TRBV3-2) and J is TRBJ2-7; 9 bases map to TRBD1. The CDR3 is made up of 15 amino acids. V shed 8 bases and J 3 bases; nucleotides not matched to a gene: 11. The germline V gene has CDR1 LGHDT and CDR2 YNNKEL (reference sequence). CDR3: CASGGTGPGIYEQYF. In DNA form, the CDR3 reads TGTGCCAGCGGTGGGACAGGGCCCGGAATCTACGAGCAGTACTTC.

V usage is TRBV10-3 and J usage is TRBJ1-6; D not certain. Germline CDR1 reads ENHRY; CDR2 reads SYGVKD. The CDR3 spans 15 residues. Trimming left V 10 bases short and J 4 bases short, with 17 bases between. CDR3 region: CASRGGSQYNSPLHF. CDR3 nucleotides: TGTGCCAGCCGGGGAGGATCTCAGTATAATTCACCCCTCCACTTT.

The chain couples TRBV5-1 to TRBJ1-1; TRBD1 matches at 9 bases. In germline, CDR1 is SGHRS, CDR2 YFSETQ. Losses at the gene ends were 3 bases for V and 5 bases for J; bases not matched to a gene: 8. This CDR3 region has 15 residues. The CDR3 nucleotides are TGCGCCAGCAGCTCGAAGACAGGGGGGGATACTGAAGCTTTCTTT. Translated, it gives CASSSKTGGDTEAFF.

V and J are TRBV4-1 and TRBJ2-3, with TRBD2 matching 13 bases. V was clipped by 3 bases and J by 2 bases; unmatched bases: 8. There are 18 residues in the CDR3. The germline V gene has CDR1 MGHRA and CDR2 YSYEKL. The CDR3 sequence: CASSHRLAGGLDTDTQYF. CDR3 bases: TGCGCCAGCAGCCACCGACTAGCGGGGGGACTAGACACAGATACGCAGTATTTT.